This T cell receptor (beta chain) originates from a study of blood T cell repertoires in COVID-19. Study information: COVID-19 samples, acute and convalescent, were from the United States, Italy and Spain. From T cells, B-cell-depleted T cells, or PBMCs came the material, which was cDNA or gDNA.

Germline CDR1 MNHEY, CDR2 SVGAGI. This CDR3 comprises 14 residues. V shed 9 bases and J 3 bases; nucleotides not matched to a gene: 11. Clones were sequenced by immunoSEQ multiplex PCR, and TCRdb holds only the in-frame ones, with some missing. The sample has roughly 260,000 clones; roughly 86% are singletons. This clone was found once. Sequencing was carried out using peripheral blood. The TCR originated in a man aged 35-49 years who had recovered from COVID-19. V and J are TRBV6-5 and TRBJ2-7, with 7 bases that match TRBD1. CDR3 region: CARLRGRCDYEQYF. In nucleotides, the CDR3 is TGTGCCAGACTGAGGGGGCGGTGTGACTACGAGCAGTACTTC.